This T cell receptor beta chain appears in the sequencing data of a study of cytomegalovirus exposure and HLA in healthy donors. Findings and limits, study-wide: It was 150 to 200 TCR beta chains that were listed as cytomegalovirus-associated.

Trimming cost V 4 bases and J 2 bases, with 8 bases left between them. The CDR3 has 12 residues. Germline-derived CDR1 and CDR2 are SQVTM and ANQGSEA. This clone appeared a few times. The antigen remains undetermined. Clones were sequenced by immunoSEQ multiplex PCR, and TCRdb holds only the in-frame ones, with some missing. The data contain 250,000 to 300,000 clones, 70% to 90% of them singletons. V and J are TRBV29-1 and TRBJ1-2, with D uncertain. The sequence was collected from a woman under 30 in good health and CMV-seronegative. Sequencing used PBMCs. The CDR3 loop is CSVGSGNYGYTF. In DNA, the CDR3 is TGCAGCGTTGGTTCAGGCAACTATGGCTACACCTTC. Variable domain in full (rest from reference TRBV29-1 and TRBJ1-2): SAVISQKPSRDICQRGTSLTIQCQVDSQVTMMFWYRQQPGQSLTLIATANQGSEATYESGFVIDKFPISRPNLTFSTLTVSNMSPEDSSIYLCSVGSGNYGYTFGSGTRLTVV.